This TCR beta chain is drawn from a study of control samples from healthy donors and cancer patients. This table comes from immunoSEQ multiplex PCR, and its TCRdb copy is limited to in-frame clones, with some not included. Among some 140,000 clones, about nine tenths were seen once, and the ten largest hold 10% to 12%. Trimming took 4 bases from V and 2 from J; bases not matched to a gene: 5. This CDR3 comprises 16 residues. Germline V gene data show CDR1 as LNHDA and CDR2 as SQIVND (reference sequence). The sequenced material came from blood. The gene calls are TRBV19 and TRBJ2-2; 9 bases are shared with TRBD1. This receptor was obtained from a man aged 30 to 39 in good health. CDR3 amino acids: CASSRLQGANTGELFF. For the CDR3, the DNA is TGTGCCAGTAGTAGACTACAGGGGGCTAACACCGGGGAGCTGTTTTTT. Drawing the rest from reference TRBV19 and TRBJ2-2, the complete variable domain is DGGITQSPKYLFRKEGQNVTLSCEQNLNHDAMYWYRQDPGQGLRLIYYSQIVNDFQKGDIAEGYSVSREKKESFPLTVTSAQKNPTAFYLCASSRLQGANTGELFFGEGSRLTVL.